This T cell receptor (beta chain) was captured in a study of OX40 agonist ivuxolimab in advanced cancers. Describing the broader study: Ivuxolimab was an agonistic, fully human IgG2 monoclonal antibody directed against OX40 (CD134), a costimulatory receptor. In the dose-escalation cohort, approximately 83% of patients were male, and the mean age was approximately 60 years with a range of roughly 23 to 90. Partial responses occurred in three dose-escalation patients: two with cutaneous melanoma and one with hepatocellular carcinoma. Intravenous ivuxolimab was administered to patients every 2 weeks at six dose levels: 0.01, 0.1, 0.3, 1.5, 3 and 10 mg/kg. The point of sequencing TCRbeta in the periphery was to test whether ivuxolimab changed TCR sequence diversity and drove clonal T-cell expansion. Prior anti-PD-1, anti-PD-L1 or anti-CTLA-4 therapy was permitted, and approximately 40% of dose-escalation patients had received checkpoint inhibitors. Of the 50 to 55 dose-escalation patients, hepatocellular carcinoma was present in 19, melanoma in roughly 15, renal cell carcinoma in 9 and head and neck cancer in 9. The paper describes the monotherapy dose-escalation part (N of about 47 patients) of the phase I trial of ivuxolimab.

The research as a whole found: The antigen specificity of the clonally expanded peripheral T cells was not determined. Low levels of normalized T-cell clonal expansion were also shown by some nonresponding patients. In the 0.1-3.0 mg/kg groups, partial responders had among the lowest normalized peripheral clonal expansion, particularly in CD8+ T cells. At doses from 0.1 to 3.0 mg/kg, clonal expansion was seen in both CD4+ and CD8+ blood T cells between baseline and week 6. After ivuxolimab, expanded clones were on average more numerous among CD8+ T cells than among CD4+ T cells.

Genomic DNA was isolated from the sorted cells so that the TCRbeta CDR3 region could be sequenced. TCRbeta CDR3 regions were sequenced using the immunoSEQ Assay. TCRdb obtained this table from immuneACCESS and retained in-frame rearrangements with V and J assigned. These tables miss some clones; where compared with another copy, unresolved V genes account for less than half of the shortfall, and the remainder is unexplained. In this sample the table shows 80,000 to 100,000 clones, around 90% of which occur a single time. Approximately 0.3% of the sample is taken by the ten largest. There are a few counts of this clone. What antigen it recognizes has not been identified. No base quality values were provided; no much bigger clone lies one nucleotide off. The trial excluded patients who had a history of autoimmune disease or were on systemic immunosuppression. Peripheral blood for TCR sequencing was collected from all dose cohorts at baseline, on cycle 4 day 1, and on cycle 7 day 1. The samples were drawn from a first-in-human, open-label, multicenter phase I dose-escalation trial of ivuxolimab. Adults with locally advanced or metastatic head and neck squamous cell, hepatocellular, melanoma or renal cell carcinoma were enrolled in the trial. CD4+ and CD8+ T cells were sorted separately from peripheral blood before TCR sequencing.

The clonotype was recovered from an adult with an advanced solid tumor such as melanoma, head and neck, liver or kidney cancer. Sequencing used CD4+ or CD8+ T cells sorted from blood, obtained in a trial of the OX40 agonist ivuxolimab.

The CDR3 protein is CASSFSTGPREAFF. The bases are TGTGCCAGCAGCTTTTCGACAGGGCCCCGGGAGGCTTTCTTT. This sequence uses TRBV7-9 and TRBJ1-1; 7 bases in between match TRBD1. Per the germline V gene (reference sequence), SEHNR is the CDR1 and FQNEAQ is the CDR2. Trimming accounts for 3 bases at V and 11 bases at J, while the number of junction bases matched to no gene is 12. Including cysteine and phenylalanine, the CDR3 has 14 amino acids. Only CDR3 DNA remains: 42 bases, in frame from the first base. With the rest looked up from the reference TRBV7-9 and TRBJ1-1 genes rather than sequenced, the full variable domain is DTGVSQNPRHKITKRGQNVTFRCDPISEHNRLYWYRQTLGQGPEFLTYFQNEAQLEKSRLLSDRFSAERPKGSFSTLEIQRTEQGDSAMYLCASSFSTGPREAFFGQGTRLTVV.